The 16 T cell receptor beta chains below were found in one sample sequenced in a study of CD8+CD57+ T cells in acquired aplastic anemia. CDR3 and TCR beta VDJ profiling relied on a genomic DNA template. TCRdb re-analysed the reads in MiXCR, keeping a single row per CDR3 protein. The table has about 81,000 distinct CDR3 sequences, 40% to 50% seen once; the top ten hold around 63%. The sequencing input was sorted CD4+, CD8+, or CD8+CD57+ T cells (not recorded which) from PBMCs. All receptors derive from a human donor in good health, serving as a control.

This clonotype appeared many times. The J gene is TRBJ1-1, the V gene TRBV29-1; D is unclear. The V gene's germline CDR1 is SQVTM and CDR2 ANQGSEA. The CDR3 has 11 amino acids. V was pared by 7 bases and J by 1 base, with 7 bases between. For the CDR3, the DNA is TGCAGCGGCGAACAGAACACTGAAGCTTTCTTT. It yields the protein CSGEQNTEAFF. Full variable domain (rest looked up from reference TRBV29-1 and TRBJ1-1): SAVISQKPSRDICQRGTSLTIQCQVDSQVTMMFWYRQQPGQSLTLIATANQGSEATYESGFVIDKFPISRPNLTFSTLTVSNMSPEDSSIYLCSGEQNTEAFFGQGTRLTVV.

CDR3 residues: CASSEYEGESGYTF. CDR3 nucleotides: TGTGCCAGCAGTGAATATGAGGGGGAGAGTGGCTACACCTTC. The chain carries TRBV2 and TRBJ1-2; D is perhaps TRBD1 (6 bases). The CDR3 totals 14 residues. Germline lookup yields CDR1 SNHLY and CDR2 FYNNEI. V lost 2 bases and J lost 7, with 14 bases in between.

J is TRBJ2-2 and V is TRBV2; 9 bases agree with TRBD2. J lost 1 base, V lost 6 bases, and 3 bases had no gene match. The germline CDR1 and CDR2 sequences are SNHLY and FYNNEI. The CDR3 consists of 15 residues. The DNA for the CDR3 is TGTGCCAGCAGCTTAGCGGGGGTGAACACCGGGGAGCTGTTTTTT. As protein: CASSLAGVNTGELFF.

This rearrangement joins TRBV15 to TRBJ1-2; 7 bases map to TRBD1. CDR3 length: 14 residues. The ends lost 3 bases at V and 5 bases at J; junction bases unmatched: 6. Germline lookup yields CDR1 LNHNV and CDR2 YYDKDF (reference sequence). The CDR3 sequence: CATSRAGQRYGYTF. DNA of the CDR3: TGTGCCACCAGCAGGGCGGGACAGAGGTATGGCTACACCTTC.

The rearrangement links TRBV25-1 to TRBJ2-7; D possibly matches TRBD1 or TRBD2 (6 bases each). This CDR3 contains 13 residues. Trimming removed 8 bases from V and 3 bases from J, with 14 bases in between. Germline V gives CDR1 MGHDK, CDR2 SYGVNS. The CDR3 sequence is CASSAGEVYEQYF. The CDR3 DNA reads TGTGCCAGCTCTGCAGGGGAGGTCTACGAGCAGTACTTC.

In this sample, this clonotype turned up a few times. The chain is built from TRBV11-1 and TRBJ1-5, with 8 bases matching TRBD1. The V gene end was trimmed by 1 base and the J gene end by 2 bases; junction bases not matched to a gene: 7. The CDR3 has 17 amino acids. Germline V gene lookup returns CDR1 SGHAT and CDR2 FQDESV (reference sequence). The CDR3 sequence: CASSLEVQGVRNQPQHF. CDR3 sequence (DNA): TGTGCCAGCAGCTTAGAAGTACAGGGGGTCCGCAATCAGCCCCAGCATTTT.

About this clonotype itself: The junction shows a germline mismatch at one end, possibly a read error. The V and J genes are TRBV10-3 and TRBJ1-5; no clear D gene. CDR3 length: 14 residues. Germline values: CDR1 ENHRY, CDR2 SYGVKD. The CDR3 DNA is TGTGGCATCAGTGAGGGTGGCAGACATCAGCCCCAGCATTTT. Its translation: CGISEGGRHQPQHF.

This clonotype was counted many times. The genes are TRBV12-3 or TRBV12-4 and TRBJ1-2; perhaps TRBD1 as D (5 bases). V was clipped by 5 bases and J by 8 bases, with 15 bases between them. The CDR3 contains 13 residues. This chain's CDR3 is CASSQGLLGGYTF. The CDR3 nucleotides read TGTGCCAGCAGTCAGGGCCTCCTCGGGGGCTACACCTTC.

The rearrangement links TRBV19 to TRBJ2-1, with 12 bases lining up with TRBD2. Germline CDR1 and CDR2: LNHDA and SQIVND (reference sequence). J was trimmed by 4 bases and V by 6 bases; bases with no gene match: 4. CDR3 length equals 15 residues. The CDR3 sequence is CASRTSGGGYNEQFF. The DNA for the CDR3 is TGTGCCAGTAGGACTAGCGGGGGAGGGTACAATGAGCAGTTCTTC.

The J gene is TRBJ1-2, the V gene TRBV10-3; no reliable D call. The V end was cut by 2 bases, the J end by 2 bases, with 3 bases between. Germline V gene data show CDR1 as ENHRY and CDR2 as SYGVKD. The CDR3 covers 12 residues. This CDR3 is CAISEGNYGYTF. CDR3 sequence (DNA): TGTGCCATCAGTGAGGGAAACTATGGCTACACCTTC.

J is TRBJ1-2 and V is TRBV2, with D perhaps matching TRBD1 (5 bases). This CDR3 is built from 14 residues. Germline loops: CDR1 SNHLY, CDR2 FYNNEI. V gave up 5 bases and J gave up 8 bases, with 18 bases separating them. CDR3 sequence (DNA): TGTGCCAGCAGTTTAGGATCAGGGAGGAGAGGCTACACCTTC. Protein product: CASSLGSGRRGYTF.

Notes on this clonotype: A much larger clone lies a single base off, so this may be a read error. The chain links TRBV9 to TRBJ1-2; D not resolved. CDR3 length: 16 residues. The V and J ends lost 3 bases and 6 bases respectively, with 21 bases between them. The germline V gene encodes CDR1 SGDLS and CDR2 YYNGEE. CDR3 region: CASSAELPASKNGYTF. CDR3 DNA sequence: TGTGCCAGCAGCGCAGAGTTGCCGGCTTCGAAAAATGGCTACACCTTC.

This clonotype has ten or more counts. One end of the junction is discordant with germline, which a read error may explain. The V and J genes are TRBV19 and TRBJ1-5; no clear D. The length of the CDR3 is 14 residues. Looked up from germline, CDR1 is LNHDA and CDR2 is SQIVND (reference sequence). The CDR3 coding sequence is TGTGCCAGTAGAATAGGACTAAGCAATCAGCCCCAGCATTTT. The encoded protein is CASRIGLSNQPQHF. The variable domain in full, completed from reference TRBV19 and TRBJ1-5, reads DGGITQSPKYLFRKEGQNVTLSCEQNLNHDAMYWYRQDPGQGLRLIYYSQIVNDFQKGDIAEGYSVSREKKESFPLTVTSAQKNPTAFYLCASRIGLSNQPQHFGDGTRLSIL.

This clonotype was recorded once. This sequence joins TRBV25-1 and TRBJ2-3; 7 bases fit TRBD1. Germline lookup yields CDR1 MGHDK and CDR2 SYGVNS. After removal of 1 base from V and 6 bases from J, the junction contained 7 bases not matched to a gene. The CDR3 is 15 amino acids. The CDR3: CASSELAAGGDTQYF. As DNA, the CDR3 is TGTGCCAGCAGTGAATTGGCGGCAGGGGGTGATACGCAGTATTTT.

Only a few counts were recorded for this clonotype. In DNA, the CDR3 is TGTGCCAGCAGCATGGGACGGACTAGCGGGAGTTTTTCCTACAATGAGCAGTTCTTC. Translated: CASSMGRTSGSFSYNEQFF. The V gene is TRBV21-1, the J gene TRBJ2-1; the listed D gene, TRBD2, was not tested against the DNA. TRBV21-1 is given as a pseudogene. This CDR3 is built from 19 residues.

This clonotype was found many times. The gene calls are TRBV4-1 and TRBJ1-2; TRBD1 agrees at 9 bases. CDR1 and CDR2 from the germline V gene are MGHRA and YSYEKL. The V gene end was trimmed by 0 bases and the J gene end by 2 bases; junction bases not matched to a gene: 4. The CDR3 totals 16 residues. The CDR3 region is CASSQEGQGVNYGYTF. CDR3 nucleotides: TGCGCCAGCAGCCAAGAGGGACAGGGTGTAAACTATGGCTACACCTTC.